This TCR beta chain is from a study of cytomegalovirus exposure and HLA in healthy donors. As for the study in general: Earlier findings included approximately 120 million unique TCR beta sequences obtained from some 180 million T cells. Within the Caucasian-associated ancestry cluster were roughly 81% of the roughly 360 genotyped donors. Broader study findings: According to a later analysis, most TCR beta chains associated with CMV appeared HLA-restricted. Later analysis associated a missense DCLRE1C variant with TCR beta V- and J-gene trimming.

On this clone itself: Its specificity is not known.

The CDR3 totals 12 residues. The germline V gene encodes CDR1 MNHEY and CDR2 SVGAGI. With 6 bases clipped from V and 2 bases from J, the junction kept 1 base outside the gene matches. The PCR made use of 60 Vbeta and 13 Jbeta primers. Produced via immunoSEQ multiplex PCR; TCRdb's table is partial and in-frame only. The data show approximately 97,000 clones, with 81% seen just once and approximately 4% held by the top ten. The TCR originated in a woman in her 70s in good health and CMV-seropositive. Sequencing was carried out using PBMCs. This chain joins TRBV6-5 and TRBJ2-7, with 7 bases identical to TRBD1. Here the CDR3 DNA reads TGTGCCAGCAGGACAGGGCCCTACGAGCAGTACTTC. Protein sequence: CASRTGPYEQYF.